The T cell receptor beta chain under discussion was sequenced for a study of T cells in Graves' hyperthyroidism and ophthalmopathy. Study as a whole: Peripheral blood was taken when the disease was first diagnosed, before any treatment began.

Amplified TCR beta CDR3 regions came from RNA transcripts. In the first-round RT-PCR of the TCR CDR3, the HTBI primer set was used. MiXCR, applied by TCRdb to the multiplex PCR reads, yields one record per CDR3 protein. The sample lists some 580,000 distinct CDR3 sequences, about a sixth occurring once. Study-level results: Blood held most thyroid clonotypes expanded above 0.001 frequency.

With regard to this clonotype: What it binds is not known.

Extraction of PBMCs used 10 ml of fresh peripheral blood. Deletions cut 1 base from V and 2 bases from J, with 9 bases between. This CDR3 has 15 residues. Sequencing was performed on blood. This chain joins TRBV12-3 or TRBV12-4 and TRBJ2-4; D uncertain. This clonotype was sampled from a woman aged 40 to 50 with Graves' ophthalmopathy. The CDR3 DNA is TGTGCCAGCAGTTTAGTGGGGATGACCAAAAACATTCAGTACTTC. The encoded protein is CASSLVGMTKNIQYF.